This is a list of T cell receptor beta chains from one sample in a study of blood T cell repertoires in COVID-19. The repertoire was sequenced with immunoSEQ multiplex PCR; TCRdb's copy has only in-frame clones and lacks some. The data contain roughly 150,000 clones, approximately 87% of them singletons. Sequencing input: peripheral blood. These receptors originate from an older woman with acute or convalescent COVID-19. Both conserved end residues are part of each CDR3. Each record gives: CDR3 protein, CDR3 DNA, clone size, J gene, D gene, CDR3 length, V gene. D genes are given only for firm matches. Clone size appears in some rows only: once, few, many, or a class for an expanded clone.

CDR3aa: CASSRLTGRGEKLFF
CDR3nt: TGTGCCAGCAGTCGTTTGACAGGGCGTGGGGAAAAACTGTTTTTT
abundance: .
j_gene: TRBJ1-4
d_gene: TRBD1
len: 15
v_gene: TRBV28

CDR3aa: CASRPTGTTLYGYTF
CDR3nt: TGTGCCAGCAGACCAACAGGGACTACTCTCTATGGCTACACCTTC
abundance: .
j_gene: TRBJ1-2
d_gene: .
len: 15
v_gene: TRBV6-5

CDR3aa: CASSFLRNPGGNTIYF
CDR3nt: TGTGCCAGCAGCTTTCTGCGTAACCCGGGTGGAAACACCATATATTTT
abundance: .
j_gene: TRBJ1-3
d_gene: .
len: 16
v_gene: TRBV5-6

CDR3aa: CATSAGYSNQPQHF
CDR3nt: TGTGCCACCAGTGCGGGATATAGCAATCAGCCCCAGCATTTT
abundance: .
j_gene: TRBJ1-5
d_gene: .
len: 14
v_gene: TRBV24-1

CDR3aa: CASSVEGGIGGNIQYF
CDR3nt: TGTGCCAGCAGTGTCGAAGGGGGCATTGGAGGAAACATTCAGTACTTC
abundance: once
j_gene: TRBJ2-4
d_gene: TRBD1
len: 16
v_gene: TRBV2

CDR3aa: CASSAQGQAKAYNEQFF
CDR3nt: TGTGCCAGCAGCGCCCAAGGACAGGCTAAAGCCTACAATGAGCAGTTCTTC
abundance: few
j_gene: TRBJ2-1
d_gene: TRBD1
len: 17
v_gene: TRBV5-4

CDR3aa: CAWSVEGLHGYTF
CDR3nt: TGTGCCTGGAGTGTGGAGGGGTTGCATGGCTACACCTTC
abundance: .
j_gene: TRBJ1-2
d_gene: .
len: 13
v_gene: TRBV30

CDR3aa: CASSPGPAGGSDTQYF
CDR3nt: TGTGCCAGCAGCCCAGGCCCGGCGGGAGGCTCAGATACGCAGTATTTT
abundance: .
j_gene: TRBJ2-3
d_gene: TRBD2
len: 16
v_gene: TRBV7-3

CDR3aa: CASSNDQTSGDSTDTQYF
CDR3nt: TGTGCCAGCAGCAACGACCAGACTAGCGGGGATAGCACAGATACGCAGTATTTT
abundance: .
j_gene: TRBJ2-3
d_gene: TRBD2
len: 18
v_gene: TRBV4-2

CDR3aa: CASSRTQDLRTDTQYF
CDR3nt: TGCGCCAGCAGCCGCACACAGGACCTAAGGACAGATACGCAGTATTTT
abundance: .
j_gene: TRBJ2-3
d_gene: .
len: 16
v_gene: TRBV4-3

CDR3aa: CASSLGGAGAAPDTGELFF
CDR3nt: TGTGCTAGCAGCTTAGGGGGCGCGGGGGCGGCCCCGGACACCGGGGAGCTGTTTTTT
abundance: .
j_gene: TRBJ2-2
d_gene: .
len: 19
v_gene: TRBV7-7

CDR3aa: CAINARDSNYGYTF
CDR3nt: TGTGCCATCAACGCCCGGGACAGCAACTATGGCTACACCTTC
abundance: .
j_gene: TRBJ1-2
d_gene: TRBD1
len: 14
v_gene: TRBV10-3

CDR3aa: CASSKLAGGKNEQFF
CDR3nt: TGTGCCAGTAGTAAGCTAGCGGGGGGGAAAAATGAGCAGTTCTTC
abundance: .
j_gene: TRBJ2-1
d_gene: TRBD2
len: 15
v_gene: TRBV19

CDR3aa: CASSLRASGSYEQYF
CDR3nt: TGTGCCAGCAGTTTAAGGGCTAGCGGGAGCTACGAGCAGTACTTC
abundance: .
j_gene: TRBJ2-7
d_gene: TRBD2
len: 15
v_gene: TRBV27

CDR3aa: CASSLGQNYGYTF
CDR3nt: TGCGCCAGCAGCTTGGGACAGAACTATGGCTACACCTTC
abundance: .
j_gene: TRBJ1-2
d_gene: .
len: 13
v_gene: TRBV5-1

CDR3aa: CASSVDRGSYEQYF
CDR3nt: TGTGCCAGCAGCGTCGACAGGGGATCCTACGAGCAGTACTTC
abundance: .
j_gene: TRBJ2-7
d_gene: TRBD1
len: 14
v_gene: TRBV9

CDR3aa: CASSVQGLRETQYF
CDR3nt: TGTGCCAGCAGCGTACAGGGACTTCGAGAGACCCAGTACTTC
abundance: .
j_gene: TRBJ2-5
d_gene: .
len: 14
v_gene: TRBV9

CDR3aa: CASSPLGQANYGYTF
CDR3nt: TGTGCCAGCAGCCCATTGGGACAGGCGAACTATGGCTACACCTTC
abundance: once
j_gene: TRBJ1-2
d_gene: TRBD1
len: 15
v_gene: TRBV9

CDR3aa: CASGAGGVGSPLHF
CDR3nt: TGTGCCAGCGGAGCCGGAGGGGTGGGTTCACCCCTCCACTTT
abundance: .
j_gene: TRBJ1-6
d_gene: .
len: 14
v_gene: TRBV9

CDR3aa: CAISESILEGRILYGYTF
CDR3nt: TGTGCCATCAGTGAGTCGATTTTGGAGGGACGAATCCTCTATGGCTACACCTTC
abundance: .
j_gene: TRBJ1-2
d_gene: .
len: 18
v_gene: TRBV10-3

CDR3aa: CASSRTGASGNTIYF
CDR3nt: TGTGCCAGCAGCCGAACAGGGGCATCTGGAAACACCATATATTTT
abundance: .
j_gene: TRBJ1-3
d_gene: TRBD1
len: 15
v_gene: TRBV5-4

CDR3aa: CASSLPGTGGGSEQFF
CDR3nt: TGCGCCAGCAGCTTGCCCGGGACAGGGGGCGGATCAGAGCAGTTCTTC
abundance: .
j_gene: TRBJ2-1
d_gene: TRBD1
len: 16
v_gene: TRBV5-1

CDR3aa: CSVVEGASGANVLTF
CDR3nt: TGCAGCGTTGTGGAGGGTGCCTCTGGGGCCAACGTCCTGACTTTC
abundance: .
j_gene: TRBJ2-6
d_gene: .
len: 15
v_gene: TRBV29-1

CDR3aa: CASGRQAGNEKLFF
CDR3nt: TGTGCCAGTGGCCGACAGGCGGGTAATGAAAAACTGTTTTTT
abundance: .
j_gene: TRBJ1-4
d_gene: .
len: 14
v_gene: TRBV19

CDR3aa: CAIIAPGTKAFGLARNEQFF
CDR3nt: TGTGCCATCATCGCCCCCGGGACAAAAGCTTTTGGACTAGCTCGGAATGAGCAGTTCTTC
abundance: .
j_gene: TRBJ2-1
d_gene: TRBD2
len: 20
v_gene: TRBV10-3

CDR3aa: CASSRAGRDTEAFF
CDR3nt: TGTGCCAGCAGCCGTGCGGGACGGGACACTGAAGCTTTCTTT
abundance: .
j_gene: TRBJ1-1
d_gene: .
len: 14
v_gene: TRBV5-4

CDR3aa: CASSPVLGELFF
CDR3nt: TGTGCCAGCAGCCCGGTACTGGGGGAGCTGTTTTTT
abundance: .
j_gene: TRBJ2-2
d_gene: .
len: 12
v_gene: TRBV7-8

CDR3aa: CASVQGLTPSSPLHF
CDR3nt: TGTGCCAGCGTACAGGGTTTAACCCCTAGTTCACCCCTCCACTTT
abundance: .
j_gene: TRBJ1-6
d_gene: .
len: 15
v_gene: TRBV7-2

CDR3aa: CASSPDRVLFF
CDR3nt: TGTGCCAGCAGCCCCGACAGGGTTCTGTTCTTC
abundance: .
j_gene: TRBJ2-1
d_gene: TRBD1
len: 11
v_gene: TRBV3-1/TRBV3-2

CDR3aa: CASSQGQFSNQPQHF
CDR3nt: TGCGCCAGCAGCCAAGGACAGTTTAGCAATCAGCCCCAGCATTTT
abundance: .
j_gene: TRBJ1-5
d_gene: .
len: 15
v_gene: TRBV4-3

CDR3aa: CASSAGTGASGSYNEQFF
CDR3nt: TGTGCCAGCAGCGCCGGAACGGGGGCTAGCGGTTCCTACAATGAGCAGTTCTTC
abundance: .
j_gene: TRBJ2-1
d_gene: .
len: 18
v_gene: TRBV9

CDR3aa: CASSQLRQGRRGNTIYF
CDR3nt: TGTGCCAGCAGCCAACTCAGGCAGGGCCGCCGGGGAAACACCATATATTTT
abundance: .
j_gene: TRBJ1-3
d_gene: .
len: 17
v_gene: TRBV3-1/TRBV3-2

CDR3aa: CASSDRDYGYTF
CDR3nt: TGTGCCAGCTCAGACAGGGACTATGGCTACACCTTC
abundance: .
j_gene: TRBJ1-2
d_gene: TRBD1
len: 12
v_gene: TRBV6-6

CDR3aa: CASSSSVNTEAFF
CDR3nt: TGTGCCAGCAGCTCTAGTGTGAACACTGAAGCTTTCTTT
abundance: once
j_gene: TRBJ1-1
d_gene: .
len: 13
v_gene: TRBV12-3/TRBV12-4

CDR3aa: CASSPNTGNTEAFF
CDR3nt: TGTGCCAGCAGCCCGAACACAGGGAACACTGAAGCTTTCTTT
abundance: .
j_gene: TRBJ1-1
d_gene: .
len: 14
v_gene: TRBV27

CDR3aa: CASRTQRGSQETQYF
CDR3nt: TGTGCCAGCAGGACCCAGCGGGGGTCCCAAGAGACCCAGTACTTC
abundance: .
j_gene: TRBJ2-5
d_gene: TRBD2
len: 15
v_gene: TRBV2

CDR3aa: CATSRVGGSIGYTF
CDR3nt: TGTGCCACCAGCAGAGTAGGGGGTTCGATTGGCTACACCTTC
abundance: .
j_gene: TRBJ1-2
d_gene: .
len: 14
v_gene: TRBV15

CDR3aa: CASSKGQGAVEAFF
CDR3nt: TGTGCCAGCAGCAAGGGACAGGGGGCTGTTGAAGCTTTCTTT
abundance: .
j_gene: TRBJ1-1
d_gene: TRBD1
len: 14
v_gene: TRBV7-8

CDR3aa: CASSHTRSEAFF
CDR3nt: TGTGCCAGCAGCCACACCCGTTCTGAAGCTTTCTTT
abundance: .
j_gene: TRBJ1-1
d_gene: .
len: 12
v_gene: TRBV7-9

CDR3aa: CASSSGGTPNTEAFF
CDR3nt: TGTGCCAGCAGTTCAGGGGGCACCCCAAACACTGAAGCTTTCTTT
abundance: .
j_gene: TRBJ1-1
d_gene: TRBD1
len: 15
v_gene: TRBV6-1

CDR3aa: CASSSRQGWNSPLHF
CDR3nt: TGTGCCAGCAGCTCAAGACAGGGGTGGAATTCACCCCTCCACTTT
abundance: few
j_gene: TRBJ1-6
d_gene: TRBD1
len: 15
v_gene: TRBV7-9

CDR3aa: CASSLVQDLYGYTF
CDR3nt: TGTGCCAGCAGCTTAGTACAGGACCTGTATGGCTACACCTTC
abundance: .
j_gene: TRBJ1-2
d_gene: .
len: 14
v_gene: TRBV11-2

CDR3aa: CASSLAGYRTDTQYF
CDR3nt: TGCGCCAGCAGCCTTGCAGGGTATCGCACAGATACGCAGTATTTT
abundance: few
j_gene: TRBJ2-3
d_gene: .
len: 15
v_gene: TRBV5-1

CDR3aa: CATSRPPGAVNTGELFF
CDR3nt: TGTGCCACCAGCAGACCCCCTGGGGCAGTGAACACCGGGGAGCTGTTTTTT
abundance: .
j_gene: TRBJ2-2
d_gene: .
len: 17
v_gene: TRBV15

CDR3aa: CAISQRGVGTGELFF
CDR3nt: TGTGCCATCAGTCAGCGGGGGGTAGGCACCGGGGAGCTGTTTTTT
abundance: .
j_gene: TRBJ2-2
d_gene: TRBD2
len: 15
v_gene: TRBV10-3

CDR3aa: CATSWGPGANVLTF
CDR3nt: TGTGCCACCAGCTGGGGCCCTGGGGCCAACGTCCTGACTTTC
abundance: .
j_gene: TRBJ2-6
d_gene: .
len: 14
v_gene: TRBV15

CDR3aa: CASSQPSDSYNEQFF
CDR3nt: TGTGCCAGCAGCCAACCTAGCGATTCCTACAATGAGCAGTTCTTC
abundance: .
j_gene: TRBJ2-1
d_gene: .
len: 15
v_gene: TRBV6-6

CDR3aa: CASSWGQSEAFF
CDR3nt: TGTGCCAGCAGCTGGGGCCAGTCTGAAGCTTTCTTT
abundance: .
j_gene: TRBJ1-1
d_gene: .
len: 12
v_gene: TRBV11-2

CDR3aa: CASSYREAFF
CDR3nt: TGTGCCAGCAGTTACCGGGAAGCTTTCTTT
abundance: .
j_gene: TRBJ1-1
d_gene: .
len: 10
v_gene: TRBV6-6

CDR3aa: CASSWADRVGSPLHF
CDR3nt: TGTGCCAGCAGTTGGGCGGACAGGGTCGGTTCACCCCTCCACTTT
abundance: .
j_gene: TRBJ1-6
d_gene: TRBD1
len: 15
v_gene: TRBV6-5